The present TCR beta chain was sequenced within a study of cytomegalovirus exposure and HLA in healthy donors. Study-wide findings and caveats: HLA allele associations emerged for some 16,000 TCR beta sequences in a later analysis, at 0.05 false discovery rate. Among TCR beta chains, those listed as cytomegalovirus-associated numbered over 150.

The primer mix had 60 Vbeta and 13 Jbeta primers. The data were produced by immunoSEQ multiplex PCR, yet TCRdb's version contains in-frame clones alone and is incomplete. The data contain around 100,000 clones, around three quarters of them singletons. This clone was observed a handful of times. As yet, its antigen is unknown. Sequencing was done on a sample of PBMCs. This TCR came from a young man in good health and CMV-seronegative.

The CDR3 DNA follows: TGCGCCAGCACGGGAACGGACTACACAGATACGCAGTATTTT. This translates into CASTGTDYTDTQYF. This rearrangement joins TRBV5-1 to TRBJ2-3, with TRBD2 as a possible D gene (6 bases). V lost 6 bases to trimming and J lost 2 bases, with 13 bases between them. Germline-derived CDR1 and CDR2 are SGHRS and YFSETQ. The CDR3 is 14 residues long. Supplemented by reference TRBV5-1 and TRBJ2-3, the full variable domain reads KAGVTQTPRYLIKTRGQQVTLSCSPISGHRSVSWYQQTPGQGLQFLFEYFSETQRNKGNFPGRFSGRQFSNSRSEMNVSTLELGDSALYLCASTGTDYTDTQYFGPGTRLTVL.